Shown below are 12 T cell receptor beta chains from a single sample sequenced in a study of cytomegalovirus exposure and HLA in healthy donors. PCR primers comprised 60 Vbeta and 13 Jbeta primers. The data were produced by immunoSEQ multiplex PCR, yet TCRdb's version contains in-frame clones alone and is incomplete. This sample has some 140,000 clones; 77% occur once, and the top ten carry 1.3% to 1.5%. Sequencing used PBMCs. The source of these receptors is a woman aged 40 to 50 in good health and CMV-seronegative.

The CDR3 sequence: CASSGTGSSPLHF. Here the CDR3 DNA reads TGCGCCAGCAGCGGAACAGGCTCCTCACCCCTCCACTTT. V is TRBV5-1 and J is TRBJ1-6; tentative D call: TRBD1 (5 bases). V was pared by 4 bases and J by 10 bases, with 12 bases between. Germline CDR1 is SGHRS and CDR2 is YFSETQ. CDR3 size: 13 residues. The full variable domain, rest sourced from reference TRBV5-1 and TRBJ1-6, is KAGVTQTPRYLIKTRGQQVTLSCSPISGHRSVSWYQQTPGQGLQFLFEYFSETQRNKGNFPGRFSGRQFSNSRSEMNVSTLELGDSALYLCASSGTGSSPLHFGNGTRLTVT.

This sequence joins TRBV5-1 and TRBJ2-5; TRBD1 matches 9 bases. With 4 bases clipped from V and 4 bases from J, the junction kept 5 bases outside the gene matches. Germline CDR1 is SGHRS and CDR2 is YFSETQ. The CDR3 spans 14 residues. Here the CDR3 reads CASSATGGIETQYF. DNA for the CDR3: TGCGCCAGCAGCGCGACAGGGGGAATAGAGACCCAGTACTTC.

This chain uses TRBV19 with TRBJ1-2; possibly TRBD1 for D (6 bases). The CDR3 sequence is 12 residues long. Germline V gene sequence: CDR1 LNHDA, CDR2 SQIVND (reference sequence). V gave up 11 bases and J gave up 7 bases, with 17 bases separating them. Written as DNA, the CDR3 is TGTGCCTCAAGTGGGGGCTTGGGTGGCTACACCTTC. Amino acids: CASSGGLGGYTF.

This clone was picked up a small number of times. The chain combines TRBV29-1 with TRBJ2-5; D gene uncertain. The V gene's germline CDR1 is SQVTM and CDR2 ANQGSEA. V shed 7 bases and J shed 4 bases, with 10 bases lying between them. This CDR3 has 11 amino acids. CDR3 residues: CSAFLTETQYF. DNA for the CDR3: TGCAGCGCCTTCCTAACAGAGACCCAGTACTTC.

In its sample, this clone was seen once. CDR3 sequence reads: CASSEARRTGEQYF. The CDR3 coding sequence is TGTGCCAGCAGTGAAGCTAGACGTACGGGCGAGCAGTACTTC. The chain has TRBV2 and TRBJ2-7; no clear D. Germline assignment: CDR1 SNHLY and CDR2 FYNNEI. The CDR3 is made up of 14 amino acids. Trimming removed 0 bases from V and 6 bases from J, with 12 bases in between.

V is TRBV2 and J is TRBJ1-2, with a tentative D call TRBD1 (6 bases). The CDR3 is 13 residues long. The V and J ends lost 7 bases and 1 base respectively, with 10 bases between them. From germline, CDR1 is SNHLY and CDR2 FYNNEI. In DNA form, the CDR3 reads TGTGCCAGCAATGTGGACAGTAACTATGGCTACACCTTC. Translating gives CASNVDSNYGYTF.

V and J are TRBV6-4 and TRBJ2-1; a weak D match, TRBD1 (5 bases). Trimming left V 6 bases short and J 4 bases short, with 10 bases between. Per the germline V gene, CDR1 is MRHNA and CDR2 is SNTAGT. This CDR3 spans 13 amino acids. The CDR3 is CASRGRTYNEQFF. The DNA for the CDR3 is TGTGCCAGCAGAGGACGGACATACAATGAGCAGTTCTTC.

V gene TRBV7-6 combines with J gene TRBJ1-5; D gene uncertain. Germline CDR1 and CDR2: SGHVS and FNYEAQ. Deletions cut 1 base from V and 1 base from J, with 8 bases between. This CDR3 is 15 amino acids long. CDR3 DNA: TGTGCCAGCAGCTTAGGGAGGTCGAGCAATCAGCCCCAGCATTTT. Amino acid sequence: CASSLGRSSNQPQHF.

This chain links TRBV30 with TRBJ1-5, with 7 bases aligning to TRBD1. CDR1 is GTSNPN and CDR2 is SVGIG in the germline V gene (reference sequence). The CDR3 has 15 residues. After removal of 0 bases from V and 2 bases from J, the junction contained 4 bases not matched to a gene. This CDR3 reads CAWSVLTGGNQPQHF. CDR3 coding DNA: TGTGCCTGGAGTGTGCTAACAGGGGGCAATCAGCCCCAGCATTTT.

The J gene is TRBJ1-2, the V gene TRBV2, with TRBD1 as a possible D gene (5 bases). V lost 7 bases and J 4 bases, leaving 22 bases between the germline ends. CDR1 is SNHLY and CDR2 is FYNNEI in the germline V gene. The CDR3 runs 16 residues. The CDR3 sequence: CASTNLGEGTSYGYTF. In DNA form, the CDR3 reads TGTGCCAGCACTAACTTGGGGGAAGGGACTTCCTATGGCTACACCTTC.

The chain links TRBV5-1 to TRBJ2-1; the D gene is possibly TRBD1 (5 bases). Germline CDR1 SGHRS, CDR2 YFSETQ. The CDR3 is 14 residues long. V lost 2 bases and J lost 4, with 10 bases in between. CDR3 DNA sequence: TGCGCCAGCAGCTTTGGACAAACTTACAATGAGCAGTTCTTC. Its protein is CASSFGQTYNEQFF.

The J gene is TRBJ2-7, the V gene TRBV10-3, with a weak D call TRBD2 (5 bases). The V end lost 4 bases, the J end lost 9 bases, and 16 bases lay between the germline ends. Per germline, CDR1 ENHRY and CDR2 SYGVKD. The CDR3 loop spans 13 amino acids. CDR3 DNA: TGTGCCATCAGTGCGGACGGGTACGAGGGGCAGTACTTC. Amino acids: CAISADGYEGQYF.